This entry lists 28 T cell receptor beta chains sequenced from one sample in a study of cytomegalovirus exposure and HLA in healthy donors. Primers for the PCR totalled 60 Vbeta and 13 Jbeta. Method: immunoSEQ multiplex PCR; TCRdb's copy keeps in-frame clones and lacks some. The sample includes nearly 200,000 clones, under 90% seen only once; the top ten take 0.098%. Sequencing was performed on PBMCs. These receptors all come from a boy between 2 and 15 years old in good health and CMV-seronegative.

The V and J genes are TRBV30 and TRBJ2-3; 13 bases align to TRBD2. This CDR3 is 14 amino acids long. V dropped 7 bases and J dropped 1; count of bases not matched to a gene: 2. The germline V gene has CDR1 GTSNPN and CDR2 SVGIG (reference sequence). The CDR3 DNA follows: TGTGCCTTCGGGACTAGCGGGGGCACAGATACGCAGTATTTT. This gives the protein CAFGTSGGTDTQYF.

The V and J genes are TRBV6-5 and TRBJ2-1, with 9 nucleotides matching TRBD1. The V segment lost 6 bases and the J segment 11 bases; nucleotides outside the gene matches: 11. The CDR3 covers 14 residues. Looked up from germline, CDR1 is MNHEY and CDR2 is SVGAGI. In DNA, the CDR3 is TGTGCCAGCAGCCAGGGACAGGGATCCTATAAGCAGTTCTTC. Amino acid sequence: CASSQGQGSYKQFF.

The chain couples TRBV7-2 to TRBJ2-7; 12 positions match TRBD1. This CDR3 spans 15 amino acids. Looked up from germline, CDR1 is SGHTA and CDR2 is FQGNSA. J lost 7 bases, V lost 5 bases, and 9 bases had no gene match. The CDR3 DNA sequence: TGTGCCAGCAGCCTCCGGGGACAGGGGGCGAAAGAGCAGTACTTC. Encoded protein: CASSLRGQGAKEQYF.

CDR3 in amino acids: CASSHSSGALSRGGQFF. The CDR3 DNA sequence: TGTGCCAGCAGCCACTCTAGCGGGGCCCTCTCCCGCGGCGGGCAGTTCTTC. This chain joins TRBV27 and TRBJ2-1; 9 bases match TRBD2. CDR1 and CDR2 from the germline V gene are MNHEY and SMNVEV (reference sequence). Trimming took 6 bases from V and 12 from J; bases not matched to a gene: 21. The CDR3 runs 17 residues.

J is TRBJ2-3 and V is TRBV2; D perhaps matches TRBD2 (5 bases). The CDR3 contains 11 residues. V lost 6 bases and J lost 10, with 11 bases in between. CDR1 and CDR2 from the germline V gene are SNHLY and FYNNEI. This CDR3 reads CASRSERAQYF. CDR3 DNA sequence: TGTGCCAGCAGGTCCGAGAGGGCGCAGTATTTT.

The chain carries TRBV19 and TRBJ2-5, with TRBD1 identical over 8 bases. V shed 0 bases, J shed 0 bases, and the junction held 6 bases outside the gene matches. Looked up from germline, CDR1 is LNHDA and CDR2 is SQIVND (reference sequence). This CDR3 spans 17 amino acids. The CDR3 reads CASSIDGATGDQETQYF. CDR3 nucleotide sequence: TGTGCCAGTAGTATAGATGGGGCGACAGGGGACCAAGAGACCCAGTACTTC.

The J gene is TRBJ2-4, the V gene TRBV4-1; D is uncertain. V was clipped by 4 bases and J by 0 bases, with 7 bases between them. The CDR3 spans 14 residues. Per the germline V gene, CDR1 is MGHRA and CDR2 is YSYEKL. The CDR3 here is CASSPLLAKNIQYF. CDR3 DNA: TGCGCCAGCAGCCCACTGCTAGCCAAAAACATTCAGTACTTC.

On this clone: The sample holds other DNA sequences that translate to the same CDR3. The CDR3 region has the DNA TGTGCCAGCAGCCCCGGTGGTGGCACAGATACGCAGTATTTT. Its protein is CASSPGGGTDTQYF. The V gene is TRBV7-3, the J gene TRBJ2-3; D is undetermined. Germline assignment: CDR1 SGHTA and CDR2 FQGTGA. The CDR3 length is 14 residues. The V end lost 5 bases, the J end lost 1 base, and 10 bases lay between the germline ends.

The rearrangement joins TRBV19 to TRBJ2-3, with 13 nucleotides matching TRBD2. The CDR3 sequence is 15 residues long. The V segment lost 5 bases and the J segment 4 bases; nucleotides outside the gene matches: 3. CDR1 and CDR2 (germline): LNHDA, SQIVND (reference sequence). CDR3 DNA: TGTGCCAGTAGTTTACTAGCGGGGGGGCCAGATACGCAGTATTTT. Protein: CASSLLAGGPDTQYF.

The rearrangement joins TRBV7-9 to TRBJ2-7, with 10 positions matching TRBD2. V dropped 4 bases and J dropped 2; count of bases not matched to a gene: 5. The length of the CDR3 is 15 residues. From germline, CDR1 is SEHNR and CDR2 FQNEAQ (reference sequence). Written as DNA, the CDR3 is TGTGCCAGCAGCTCACCGAGCGGGGGGGCCTACGAGCAGTACTTC. Translation gives CASSSPSGGAYEQYF.

The chain uses TRBV6-6 and TRBJ1-3; 8 bases match TRBD1. The CDR3 contains 16 residues. Losses at the gene ends were 8 bases for V and 0 bases for J; bases not matched to a gene: 9. Per the germline V gene, CDR1 is MNHNY and CDR2 is SVGAGI (reference sequence). CDR3 nucleotide sequence: TGTGCCAGCGGAGAGGACAGGGTGAGCTCTGGAAACACCATATATTTT. Protein: CASGEDRVSSGNTIYF.

This chain uses TRBV6-1 with TRBJ1-2, with a tentative D call TRBD1 (5 bases). Trimming stripped 7 bases from V and 6 bases from J, with 15 bases between. Per germline, CDR1 MNHNS and CDR2 SASEGT. The CDR3 consists of 13 residues. The CDR3 DNA reads as TGTGCCAGCACCGTCTGGGGGGGTGATGGCTACACCTTC. The encoded protein is CASTVWGGDGYTF.

The J gene is TRBJ1-5, the V gene TRBV5-3; a weak D match, TRBD1 (5 bases). Being an ORF, TRBV5-3 has a function that is uncertain. The CDR3 has 17 residues. V was trimmed by 6 bases and J by 0 bases, leaving 19 bases between them. In nucleotides, the CDR3 is TGTGCCAGAAACCGCCGGGACGGACTATATAGCAATCAGCCCCAGCATTTT. This codes for CARNRRDGLYSNQPQHF.

This sequence joins TRBV15 and TRBJ1-1; 9 nucleotides match TRBD1. The CDR3 totals 15 residues. Germline CDR1 is LNHNV and CDR2 is YYDKDF (reference sequence). With 1 base clipped from V and 10 bases from J, the junction kept 10 bases outside the gene matches. CDR3 residues: CATSRVRDRESGAFF. The CDR3 DNA is TGTGCCACCAGCAGAGTGCGGGACAGGGAGAGTGGAGCTTTCTTT.

The chain joins TRBV13 to TRBJ1-2; 8 bases map to TRBD1. The junction had 10 bases not matched to a gene; V was cut back by 7 bases and J by 0 bases. The CDR3 runs to 16 residues. From germline, CDR1 is PRHDT and CDR2 FYEKMQ (reference sequence). The CDR3 spells CASTPDRGHANYGYTF. CDR3 coding DNA: TGTGCCAGCACCCCCGACAGGGGTCATGCTAACTATGGCTACACCTTC.

The sample holds a few counts of this clone. The chain has TRBV7-8 and TRBJ1-6; tentatively, D is TRBD1 (5 bases). The CDR3 has 15 residues. CDR1 SGHVS and CDR2 FQNEAQ come from the germline V gene. V was trimmed by 5 bases and J by 10 bases, leaving 18 bases between them. Written as DNA, the CDR3 is TGTGCCAGCAGCCTACTTTCGGGGGGAGAATCACCCCTCCACTTT. Translation: CASSLLSGGESPLHF.

The chain links TRBV19 to TRBJ1-1; D remains ambiguous. V was trimmed by 1 base and J by 1 base, leaving 7 bases between them. The germline CDR1 and CDR2 sequences are LNHDA and SQIVND (reference sequence). The length of the CDR3 is 14 residues. The CDR3 DNA reads as TGTGCCAGTAGTATAGTATACAGGAACACTGAAGCTTTCTTT. As protein: CASSIVYRNTEAFF.

The rearrangement joins TRBV6-6 to TRBJ1-1; D is undetermined. V lost 0 bases and J 0 bases, leaving 8 bases between the germline ends. The CDR3 is made up of 15 amino acids. The germline gives CDR1 MNHNY, CDR2 SVGAGI (reference sequence). The CDR3 nucleotides are TGTGCCAGCAGTTACTCGACCAGGTTGAACACTGAAGCTTTCTTT. This gives the protein CASSYSTRLNTEAFF.

The rearrangement uses TRBV29-1 and TRBJ2-1, with a possible D match to TRBD1 (6 bases). Trimming removed 2 bases at V and 6 bases at J, with 11 bases between. This CDR3 region has 13 residues. Germline V gene data show CDR1 as SQVTM and CDR2 as ANQGSEA. For the CDR3, the DNA is TGCAGCGTTGAAAGGGAACAGGGCAATGAGCAGTTCTTC. Protein product: CSVEREQGNEQFF.

This chain connects TRBV9 to TRBJ1-2, with TRBD1 matching 7 bases. The CDR3 totals 15 residues. The junction had 6 bases not matched to a gene; V was cut back by 0 bases and J by 4 bases. Germline V lookup: CDR1 SGDLS, CDR2 YYNGEE. The CDR3 spells CASSVAAGTVYGYTF. The CDR3 nucleotides are TGTGCCAGCAGCGTAGCGGCCGGGACAGTCTATGGCTACACCTTC.

This clone was seen only once. J is TRBJ1-1 and V is TRBV4-3, with D possibly TRBD1 on 6 matching bases. This CDR3 spans 14 amino acids. Trimming left V 2 bases short and J 8 bases short, with 15 bases between. Germline CDR1 is LGHNA and CDR2 is YSLEER. The CDR3 loop is CASSQLGGQKEAFF. CDR3 DNA: TGCGCCAGCAGCCAATTGGGGGGGCAAAAGGAAGCTTTCTTT.

This chain links TRBV18 with TRBJ1-3; D ambiguous. With 3 bases removed from V and 4 bases from J, the gap between germline ends came to 16 bases. Germline CDR1 reads KGHSH; CDR2 reads LQKENI. The CDR3 contains 16 residues. The CDR3 DNA reads as TGTGCCAGCTCACCCCAGCGTGGTGGCCTCGGAAACACCATATATTTT. It encodes CASSPQRGGLGNTIYF.

V is TRBV4-3 and J is TRBJ2-1; 9 nucleotides line up with TRBD1. V dropped 1 base and J dropped 4; count of bases not matched to a gene: 2. The CDR3 extends over 15 amino acids. Germline assignment: CDR1 LGHNA and CDR2 YSLEER. Written as DNA, the CDR3 is TGCGCCAGCAGCCAAGGGACAGGGGTATACAATGAGCAGTTCTTC. Protein: CASSQGTGVYNEQFF.

This chain joins TRBV29-1 and TRBJ2-1; the D gene is possibly TRBD1 (6 bases). V was pared by 0 bases and J by 7 bases, with 19 bases between. Looked up from germline, CDR1 is SQVTM and CDR2 is ANQGSEA. CDR3 length: 16 residues. CDR3 sequence: CSVEDATGSQGNEQFF. The DNA for the CDR3 is TGCAGCGTTGAAGATGCGACAGGTTCTCAAGGGAATGAGCAGTTCTTC.

The CDR3 is CASSLEAGPEHTEAFF. In DNA form, the CDR3 reads TGTGCCAGCAGCTTGGAGGCAGGGCCGGAGCACACTGAAGCTTTCTTT. The chain links TRBV5-5 to TRBJ1-1; weak D call: TRBD1 (5 bases). Germline CDR1 is SGHKS and CDR2 is YYEKEE (reference sequence). This CDR3 has 16 residues. Trimming took 0 bases from V and 3 from J, leaving 15 bases between them.

The chain is built from TRBV2 and TRBJ1-3, with D possibly TRBD1 on 6 matching bases. Trimming stripped 3 bases from V and 2 bases from J, with 17 bases between. The length of the CDR3 is 17 residues. The germline gives CDR1 SNHLY, CDR2 FYNNEI. The CDR3 DNA is TGTGCCAGCAGTGAGATTGTTGGGGGCCTGGCTGGAAACACCATATATTTT. It encodes CASSEIVGGLAGNTIYF.

This clone was picked up one time. The gene calls are TRBV15 and TRBJ1-5; possible D gene TRBD1, 6 bases. The ends were cut back, 5 bases at V and 6 bases at J, with 17 bases in the middle. The CDR3 is 15 amino acids. Germline CDR1 is LNHNV and CDR2 is YYDKDF (reference sequence). This CDR3 is CATSERAGRGQPQHF. The CDR3 nucleotides are TGTGCCACCAGCGAGAGGGCGGGCAGGGGTCAGCCCCAGCATTTT.

This chain links TRBV5-1 with TRBJ2-3, with 14 bases that match TRBD2. Germline V gene data show CDR1 as SGHRS and CDR2 as YFSETQ. Trimming at V came to 3 bases and at J to 5 bases, leaving 8 bases not matched to a gene. CDR3 length: 17 amino acids. CDR3 residues: CASSSPNGLAGGDTQYF. In nucleotides, the CDR3 is TGCGCCAGCAGCTCACCGAACGGACTAGCGGGGGGAGATACGCAGTATTTT.